These 25 T cell receptor beta chains share one sample of origin, sequenced in a study of vaccination and CD4 T cells after COVID-19. TCRdb re-called the PCR reads through MiXCR, storing one row per CDR3 protein. The sample lists around 19,000 distinct CDR3 sequences; around 68% were seen once. Sequences were derived from CD4+ T cells from blood, sampled before SARS-CoV-2 vaccination. All receptors derive from a human donor who had recovered from COVID-19.

The chain carries TRBV20-1 and TRBJ2-7, with D tentatively TRBD2 (6 bases). Trimming shortened V by 3 bases and J by 0 bases, and 9 bases separated the two germline ends. The CDR3 is 13 residues long. Germline CDR1 is DFQATT and CDR2 is SNEGSKA (reference sequence). The CDR3 loop is CSASGSRSYEQYF. In DNA, the CDR3 is TGCAGTGCTAGCGGGAGCCGCTCCTACGAGCAGTACTTC.

The rearrangement joins TRBV5-4 to TRBJ1-2; D perhaps matches TRBD1 (5 bases). The CDR3 contains 12 residues. The ends were cut back, 7 bases at V and 4 bases at J, with 11 bases in the middle. The germline V gene has CDR1 SGHNT and CDR2 YYREEE (reference sequence). CDR3 protein: CASGRDLYGYTF. Written as DNA, the CDR3 is TGTGCCAGCGGCCGGGACCTCTATGGCTACACCTTC.

This chain joins TRBV15 and TRBJ2-5, with D possibly being TRBD1 (6 bases). The CDR3 runs 15 residues. Germline lookup yields CDR1 LNHNV and CDR2 YYDKDF (reference sequence). Trimming left V 1 base short and J 3 bases short, with 12 bases between. The CDR3 DNA reads as TGTGCCACCAGCAGAGGGGACACGGGGAAAGAGACCCAGTACTTC. Protein sequence: CATSRGDTGKETQYF. The variable domain in full, with the rest retrieved from reference TRBV15 and TRBJ2-5, is DAMVIQNPRYQVTQFGKPVTLSCSQTLNHNVMYWYQQKSSQAPKLLFHYYDKDFNNEADTPDNFQSRRPNTSFCFLDIRSPGLGDTAMYLCATSRGDTGKETQYFGPGTRLLVL.

The gene calls are TRBV2 and TRBJ2-7; no definite D call. Trimming cost V 3 bases and J 3 bases, with 12 bases left between them. Per germline, CDR1 SNHLY and CDR2 FYNNEI. This CDR3 region has 14 residues. This chain's CDR3 is CASSERTGIYEQYF. The CDR3 nucleotides read TGTGCCAGCAGTGAGAGGACGGGCATCTACGAGCAGTACTTC.

The J gene is TRBJ1-5, the V gene TRBV7-2; D is unresolved. V was shortened by 4 bases and J by 7 bases, with 11 bases between the two germline ends. The CDR3 loop spans 13 amino acids. Germline CDR1 and CDR2: SGHTA and FQGNSA. DNA for the CDR3: TGTGCCAGCAGCTATACGGGTCGACAGCCCCAGCATTTT. Translated: CASSYTGRQPQHF.

In DNA form, the CDR3 reads TGTGCCAGCAGCTCGGGACTAGCGGGCGACGAGCAGTACTTC. Residues: CASSSGLAGDEQYF. The chain has TRBV27 and TRBJ2-7; 12 bases are shared with TRBD2. The germline V gene encodes CDR1 MNHEY and CDR2 SMNVEV (reference sequence). Trimming removed 6 bases from V and 5 bases from J; junction bases left unmatched: 5. CDR3 length equals 14 residues.

This chain uses TRBV10-1 with TRBJ2-5; D assignment may be TRBD1 or TRBD2 (6 bases each). CDR3 length equals 18 residues. Trimming left V 6 bases short and J 3 bases short, with 26 bases between. From germline, CDR1 is WNHNN and CDR2 SYGVQD (reference sequence). Here the CDR3 DNA reads TGCGCCAGCAGCCCCAGGGGATTGGTAGCGGAGGAAAAAGAGACCCAGTACTTC. Its translation is CASSPRGLVAEEKETQYF.

The V call is TRBV28, the J call TRBJ2-7, with D maybe TRBD1 (6 bases). The CDR3 totals 15 residues. Germline loops: CDR1 MDHEN, CDR2 SYDVKM. Trimming pared 6 bases from V and 12 bases from J, leaving 27 bases between. DNA of the CDR3: TGTGCCAGCAGGTACTCCAGGGGCACGACTGCCGCGCCGTACTTC. Residues: CASRYSRGTTAAPYF.

This clonotype was detected a few times. The rearrangement joins TRBV20-1 to TRBJ1-5, with D perhaps TRBD1 (5 bases). V was cut by 2 bases and J by 6 bases, with 8 bases left in between. Per germline, CDR1 DFQATT and CDR2 SNEGSKA (reference sequence). The CDR3 contains 12 residues. The CDR3 DNA is TGCAGTGCTAGAAAAGGGGCTCAGCCCCAGCATTTT. Protein product: CSARKGAQPQHF.

This clonotype was observed once. The chain employs TRBV15 and TRBJ1-4; TRBD1 aligns across 9 bases. J gave up 5 bases and V 0 bases, and 4 bases lay outside the gene matches. The CDR3 contains 16 residues. From germline, CDR1 is LNHNV and CDR2 YYDKDF (reference sequence). In DNA, the CDR3 is TGTGCCACCAGCAGAGACAGGACAGGGGAGAATGAAAAACTGTTTTTT. Encoded protein: CATSRDRTGENEKLFF.

The chain recombines TRBV20-1 with TRBJ2-2; 7 bases align to TRBD2. Per the germline V gene, CDR1 is DFQATT and CDR2 is SNEGSKA (reference sequence). Trimming took 6 bases from V and 1 from J; bases not matched to a gene: 5. This CDR3 spans 14 amino acids. The CDR3 bases are TGCAGTGCAAGCCAGCGGGAGAACACCGGGGAGCTGTTTTTT. Its translation: CSASQRENTGELFF.

This clonotype appeared a few times. The V gene is TRBV7-9, the J gene TRBJ1-2; no definite D call. Trimming took 6 bases from V and 4 from J, leaving 24 bases between them. Germline-derived CDR1 and CDR2 are SEHNR and FQNEAQ (reference sequence). The CDR3 runs 17 residues. The CDR3 sequence: CASSLGREEWGGYGYTF. For the CDR3, the DNA is TGTGCCAGCAGTCTAGGTCGGGAGGAATGGGGAGGCTATGGCTACACCTTC.

The genes are TRBV6-4 and TRBJ2-3; D may be TRBD2 (5 bases). CDR3 length: 13 amino acids. V lost 5 bases, J lost 3 bases, and 9 bases lay in between. CDR1 is MRHNA and CDR2 is SNTAGT in the germline V gene. In DNA form, the CDR3 reads TGTGCCAGCAGTCCACGGGAAACAGATACGCAGTATTTT. Its translation: CASSPRETDTQYF.

This clonotype showed up just a few times. The chain carries TRBV19 and TRBJ2-3; D gene unclear. V lost 3 bases and J 3 bases, leaving 10 bases between the germline ends. CDR1 and CDR2 (germline): LNHDA, SQIVND (reference sequence). This CDR3 region has 14 residues. The CDR3 reads CASSISRVTDTQYF. CDR3 nucleotide sequence: TGTGCCAGTAGTATTTCTAGGGTTACAGATACGCAGTATTTT. The full variable domain, in which reference TRBV19 and TRBJ2-3 provide the parts outside the CDR3, is DGGITQSPKYLFRKEGQNVTLSCEQNLNHDAMYWYRQDPGQGLRLIYYSQIVNDFQKGDIAEGYSVSREKKESFPLTVTSAQKNPTAFYLCASSISRVTDTQYFGPGTRLTVL.

The chain combines TRBV7-2 with TRBJ2-3; D is uncertain. V was trimmed by 3 bases and J by 0 bases, leaving 7 bases between them. This CDR3 contains 14 residues. Germline CDR1 is SGHTA and CDR2 is FQGNSA. CDR3 DNA: TGTGCCAGCAGCTTTATCTCTAGCACAGATACGCAGTATTTT. Protein: CASSFISSTDTQYF.

The CDR3, as DNA: TGTGCCAGCAGTTTTCGGGGTTCCTTTTCACCCCTCCACTTT. Its protein product is CASSFRGSFSPLHF. The chain combines TRBV28 with TRBJ1-6; the D is unclear. Germline loops: CDR1 MDHEN, CDR2 SYDVKM. This CDR3 comprises 14 residues. Trimming took 3 bases from V and 9 from J, leaving 12 bases between them.

The V call is TRBV25-1, the J call TRBJ2-2; possible D gene TRBD2, 6 bases. The germline CDR1 and CDR2 sequences are MGHDK and SYGVNS. V lost 3 bases, J lost 5 bases, and 16 bases lay in between. The CDR3 is 16 residues long. CDR3: CASSEGGRGRTGELFF. Written as DNA, the CDR3 is TGTGCCAGCAGTGAGGGGGGAAGGGGAAGGACCGGGGAGCTGTTTTTT.

The V gene is TRBV29-1, the J gene TRBJ2-7; 7 bases agree with TRBD2. Germline loops: CDR1 SQVTM, CDR2 ANQGSEA. V was clipped by 4 bases and J by 0 bases; unmatched bases: 3. CDR3 length: 13 residues. The CDR3 bases are TGCAGCGTTGGTGGGGGGGTCTCCTACGAGCAGTACTTC. This gives the protein CSVGGGVSYEQYF.

The rearrangement joins TRBV5-1 to TRBJ1-2, with D possibly matching TRBD1 (6 bases). V lost 1 base and J lost 3, with 10 bases in between. Germline V gene data show CDR1 as SGHRS and CDR2 as YFSETQ. The CDR3 consists of 14 residues. The CDR3 DNA reads TGCGCCAGCAGCTTGCAGGGGAGGGACTATGGCTACACCTTC. It yields the protein CASSLQGRDYGYTF.

This clonotype showed up just a few times. This chain connects TRBV27 to TRBJ1-5; no clear D. Germline-derived CDR1 and CDR2 are MNHEY and SMNVEV (reference sequence). The CDR3 covers 14 residues. V gave up 3 bases and J gave up 0 bases, with 6 bases separating them. CDR3 region: CASSLTNSNQPQHF. As DNA, the CDR3 is TGTGCCAGCAGTTTGACAAATAGCAATCAGCCCCAGCATTTT.

The rearrangement uses TRBV20-1 and TRBJ1-6; D might be TRBD1 (5 bases). CDR1 is DFQATT and CDR2 is SNEGSKA in the germline V gene (reference sequence). V dropped 2 bases and J dropped 7 bases, with 12 bases sitting between them. This CDR3 has 14 residues. CDR3 in amino acids: CSARPRGTNSPLHF. The CDR3 DNA reads as TGCAGTGCTAGACCCCGGGGGACCAATTCACCCCTCCACTTT.

This clonotype was seen once. The CDR3 DNA reads TGTGCCAGCAGAAGTCTAGCGGGAGACTCGTTTTACGAGCAGTACTTC. Translated, it gives CASRSLAGDSFYEQYF. This chain joins TRBV28 and TRBJ2-7; 10 positions agree with TRBD2. Germline V gene data show CDR1 as MDHEN and CDR2 as SYDVKM. The CDR3 consists of 16 residues. V trimming: 6 bases; J trimming: 4 bases; junction bases outside the gene matches: 12.

The chain recombines TRBV28 with TRBJ1-2, with D uncertain. The CDR3 has 15 residues. Trimming took 2 bases from V and 5 from J, leaving 15 bases between them. Germline V lookup: CDR1 MDHEN, CDR2 SYDVKM. The CDR3 nucleotides read TGTGCCAGCAGTTTAAGGCCGTCCTTCGGGTATGGCTACACCTTC. Amino acids: CASSLRPSFGYGYTF.

This clonotype was recorded once. The rearrangement uses TRBV18 and TRBJ1-6; D gene unclear. Germline CDR1 KGHSH, CDR2 LQKENI. V gave up 4 bases and J gave up 9 bases, with 10 bases separating them. The CDR3 has 13 amino acids. In DNA form, the CDR3 reads TGTGCCAGCTCACAGGGTAACGGTTCACCCCTCCACTTT. Translation: CASSQGNGSPLHF.

The chain couples TRBV20-1 to TRBJ2-1; 7 bases align to TRBD2. The junction had 4 bases not matched to a gene; V was cut back by 5 bases and J by 6 bases. There are 12 residues in the CDR3. Germline V lookup: CDR1 DFQATT, CDR2 SNEGSKA (reference sequence). This chain's CDR3 is CSAQTSVNEQFF. CDR3 bases: TGCAGTGCTCAAACTAGCGTCAATGAGCAGTTCTTC.